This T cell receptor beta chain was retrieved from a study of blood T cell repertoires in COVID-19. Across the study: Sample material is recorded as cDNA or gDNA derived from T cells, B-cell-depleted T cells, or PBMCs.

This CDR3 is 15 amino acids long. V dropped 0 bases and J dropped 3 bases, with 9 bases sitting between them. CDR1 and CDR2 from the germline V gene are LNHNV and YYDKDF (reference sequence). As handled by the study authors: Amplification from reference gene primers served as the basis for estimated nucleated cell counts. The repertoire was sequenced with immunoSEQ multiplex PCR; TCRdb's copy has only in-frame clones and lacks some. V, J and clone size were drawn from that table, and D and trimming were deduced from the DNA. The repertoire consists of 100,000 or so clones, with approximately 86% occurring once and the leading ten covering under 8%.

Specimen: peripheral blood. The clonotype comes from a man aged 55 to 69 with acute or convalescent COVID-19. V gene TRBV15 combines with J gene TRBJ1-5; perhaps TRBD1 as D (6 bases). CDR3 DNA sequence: TGTGCCACCAGCAGAGAAGGGGGAATCAATCAGCCCCAGCATTTT. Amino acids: CATSREGGINQPQHF. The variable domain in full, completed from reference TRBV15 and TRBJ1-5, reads DAMVIQNPRYQVTQFGKPVTLSCSQTLNHNVMYWYQQKSSQAPKLLFHYYDKDFNNEADTPDNFQSRRPNTSFCFLDIRSPGLGDTAMYLCATSREGGINQPQHFGDGTRLSIL.